The clone carrying this T cell receptor beta chain was counted only a few times. MiXCR, applied by TCRdb to the reads, yields one record per CDR3 protein. The sample contains approximately 500,000 distinct CDR3 sequences, around 11% of which appear only once. The CDR3 totals 16 residues. Deletions cut 0 bases from V and 1 base from J, with 12 bases between. CDR1 is LGHDT, CDR2 YNNKEL, per germline (reference sequence). The data belong to a study of T cell repertoires in cytomegalovirus infection. Study at large: Matching HLA type, along with CMV infection, was indicated by public TCR beta signatures.

The sequence was obtained from a human donor in good health (CMV status not recorded). Some clones in this sample may be carry-over from other donors' samples. The sequenced sample consisted of PBMCs. The chain uses TRBV3-1 and TRBJ1-1; perhaps TRBD1 as D (6 bases). CDR3 loop: CASSQEVVQGNTEAFF. CDR3 sequence (DNA): TGTGCCAGCAGCCAAGAAGTCGTACAGGGGAACACTGAAGCTTTCTTT.